This T cell receptor (beta chain) appears in the sequencing data of a study of T cell changes during pregnancy in multiple sclerosis. Trimming at V came to 2 bases and at J to 0 bases, leaving 3 bases not matched to a gene. The CDR3 runs to 16 residues. CDR1 and CDR2 (germline): LGHNA, YSLEER. Clones were read by immunoSEQ multiplex PCR, and TCRdb kept only the in-frame ones, dropping some. In the table there are about 19,000 clones, over 75% of which are singletons. The origin of this receptor is a female donor in good health, enrolled as a control in a pregnancy study. The chain employs TRBV4-3 and TRBJ1-4; TRBD1 matches 7 bases. This sample comprised CD8+ T cells from peripheral blood mononuclear cells, obtained after pregnancy. CDR3 sequence: CASSQSDRATNEKLFF. CDR3 nucleotide sequence: TGCGCCAGCAGCCAATCCGACAGGGCAACTAATGAAAAACTGTTTTTT.